Following are 3 T cell receptor beta chains from one sample sequenced in a study of blood T cell repertoires in COVID-19 (dated by TCRdb to between 2020 and 2021). The library was prepared using the immunoSEQ multiplex PCR assay. Here the immuneACCESS table is served through TCRdb, limited to in-frame sequences with V and J called. Missing clones are a known gap in these copies; in checked studies unresolved V genes cover under half, and the rest lacks a known reason. The sample table contains roughly 180,000 clones; only one count was recorded for about 81% of them. The ten most abundant clones make up around 11% of the sample. Sequences were obtained from peripheral blood. The receptors come from a woman of 80 years or more with COVID-19, enrolled during active disease.

This clone was picked up one time. The CDR3 DNA reads as TGTGCCAGCAGCTGGGGGACAGCGAACACTGAAGCTTTCTTT. Translation: CASSWGTANTEAFF. This chain links TRBV5-6 with TRBJ1-1; 7 nucleotides agree with TRBD1. Trimming removed 3 bases from V and 1 base from J; junction bases left unmatched: 3. This CDR3 spans 14 amino acids. The V gene's germline CDR1 is SGHDT and CDR2 YYEEEE.

The chain is built from TRBV3-1 (or the pseudogene TRBV3-2) and TRBJ2-7; 9 bases are shared with TRBD2. With 3 bases clipped from V and 4 bases from J, the junction kept 4 bases outside the gene matches. The CDR3 totals 14 residues. Germline CDR1 LGHDT, CDR2 YNNKEL (reference sequence). CDR3 sequence (DNA): TGTGCCAGCAGCCAGGCGGGAGGGGGATACGAGCAGTACTTC. This sequence encodes CASSQAGGGYEQYF.

This clone was observed a handful of times. This rearrangement joins TRBV7-8 to TRBJ2-7; possible D gene TRBD1, 5 bases. Per germline, CDR1 SGHVS and CDR2 FQNEAQ. This CDR3 is built from 14 residues. V dropped 1 base and J dropped 2 bases, with 9 bases sitting between them. In DNA form, the CDR3 reads TGTGCCAGCAGCTTAGGGAGACAGACCTACGAGCAGTACTTC. Translation: CASSLGRQTYEQYF.